Presented here are 31 T cell receptor beta chains from one specimen sequenced in a study of OX40 agonist ivuxolimab in advanced cancers. Produced via immunoSEQ multiplex PCR; TCRdb's table is partial and in-frame only. This table has 30,000 to 45,000 clones, less than 80% appearing once. Sample: CD4+ or CD8+ T cells sorted from blood, taken in a trial of the OX40 agonist ivuxolimab. The receptors shown here come from an adult with an advanced solid tumor such as melanoma, head and neck, liver or kidney cancer.

This clone is labeled as medium-sized. The chain combines TRBV30 with TRBJ1-5, with D uncertain. This CDR3 spans 15 amino acids. Germline loops: CDR1 GTSNPN, CDR2 SVGIG (reference sequence). The V end was cut by 3 bases, the J end by 5 bases, with 17 bases between. CDR3 in amino acids: CAWSAGSLSDQPQHF. The CDR3 nucleotides read TGTGCCTGGAGCGCAGGTTCACTTTCGGATCAGCCCCAGCATTTT.

The chain employs TRBV5-1 and TRBJ2-5, with TRBD1 as a possible D gene (7 bases). Germline CDR1 SGHRS, CDR2 YFSETQ. The V and J ends lost 4 bases and 11 bases respectively, with 27 bases between them. CDR3 length: 16 residues. The CDR3 spells CASSRTLGQPSGEQYF. The CDR3 region has the DNA TGCGCCAGCAGCCGCACCCTGGGACAGCCTTCGGGGGAGCAGTACTTC.

This chain connects TRBV7-6 to TRBJ2-7, with D possibly matching TRBD2 (6 bases). CDR3 length: 14 amino acids. Per germline, CDR1 SGHVS and CDR2 FNYEAQ. The ends were cut back, 6 bases at V and 2 bases at J, with 14 bases in the middle. CDR3 sequence: CASSPGGGTYEQYF. The CDR3 coding sequence is TGTGCCAGCAGTCCCGGGGGTGGAACCTACGAGCAGTACTTC.

The chain combines TRBV2 with TRBJ2-2; the match to TRBD2 covers 10 bases. Germline-derived CDR1 and CDR2 are SNHLY and FYNNEI. CDR3 length: 15 amino acids. V lost 6 bases to trimming and J lost 6 bases; unmatched junction nucleotides: 7. The CDR3 bases are TGTGCCAGCAGCAGACTAGCGGGTTATGCCGGGGAGCTGTTTTTT. Protein: CASSRLAGYAGELFF.

The gene calls are TRBV5-6 and TRBJ1-5; unclear D gene. The CDR3 contains 14 residues. Looked up from germline, CDR1 is SGHDT and CDR2 is YYEEEE. The germline V and J ends were trimmed by 2 bases and 0 bases, with 6 bases remaining between them. The CDR3 loop reads CASSFRYSNQPQHF. Written as DNA, the CDR3 is TGTGCCAGCAGCTTCCGCTATAGCAATCAGCCCCAGCATTTT.

The rearrangement joins TRBV28 to TRBJ1-2; unclear D gene. CDR3 length: 16 amino acids. Trimming stripped 4 bases from V and 1 base from J, with 16 bases between. Germline CDR1 is MDHEN and CDR2 is SYDVKM. The CDR3 DNA follows: TGTGCCAGCAGTTCTTTTACCCAACAACTTAACTATGGCTACACCTTC. The encoded protein is CASSSFTQQLNYGYTF.

This chain connects TRBV18 to TRBJ1-4, with D unclear. Trimming took off 1 base at V and 9 bases at J, with 9 bases between the two ends. The CDR3 has 13 amino acids. Germline V CDR1 and CDR2: KGHSH, LQKENI. The CDR3 DNA sequence: TGTGCCAGCTCACCACAGGGTGGGCAAAAACTGTTTTTT. Translation: CASSPQGGQKLFF.

This chain uses TRBV10-1 with TRBJ2-7; no clear D. This CDR3 region has 14 residues. Trimming stripped 2 bases from V and 9 bases from J, with 17 bases between. Germline CDR1 and CDR2: WNHNN and SYGVQD (reference sequence). The CDR3 DNA reads TGCGCCAGCAGTGAGAGTCAGGTTTCTACGGGGCAGTACTTC. Translating it yields CASSESQVSTGQYF.

This clone was counted once. The chain employs TRBV5-1 and TRBJ2-5; 8 positions match TRBD1. Germline V gives CDR1 SGHRS, CDR2 YFSETQ. There are 13 residues in the CDR3. With V trimmed by 4 bases and J by 2 bases, 1 base remained unmatched. The CDR3 region is CASSRQGQETQYF. CDR3 DNA sequence: TGCGCCAGCAGCCGACAGGGGCAAGAGACCCAGTACTTC.

This clone was counted once. The rearrangement links TRBV11-1 to TRBJ1-2, with D possibly TRBD1 on 5 matching bases. The V end lost 5 bases, the J end lost 3 bases, and 16 bases lay between the germline ends. The V gene's germline CDR1 is SGHAT and CDR2 FQDESV (reference sequence). There are 15 residues in the CDR3. CDR3 residues: CASSPRSQGDYGYTF. Written as DNA, the CDR3 is TGTGCCAGCAGCCCCCGCTCGCAGGGAGACTATGGCTACACCTTC.

The chain combines TRBV29-1 with TRBJ2-7; TRBD1 matches at 8 bases. The germline V gene encodes CDR1 SQVTM and CDR2 ANQGSEA. V gave up 6 bases and J gave up 2 bases; unmatched junction bases: 12. The CDR3 extends over 15 amino acids. In DNA form, the CDR3 reads TGCAGCGTATTAAAGCTTGTGGACAGGGCCTACGAGCAGTACTTC. This gives the protein CSVLKLVDRAYEQYF.

This clone was observed a single time. The chain links TRBV29-1 to TRBJ2-3; TRBD2 matches 12 bases. The V gene end was trimmed by 3 bases and the J gene end by 2 bases; junction bases not matched to a gene: 6. This CDR3 spans 16 amino acids. The germline CDR1 and CDR2 sequences are SQVTM and ANQGSEA. The CDR3 DNA follows: TGCAGCGTTGAGTCCCGGACTAGCGGGGTCACAGATACGCAGTATTTT. Its translation: CSVESRTSGVTDTQYF.

The V and J genes are TRBV5-1 and TRBJ1-6; TRBD1 is a possible D gene (5 bases). Per germline, CDR1 SGHRS and CDR2 YFSETQ. The V and J ends lost 3 bases and 8 bases respectively, with 15 bases between them. The CDR3 consists of 15 residues. The CDR3 region is CASSSGGTPDSPLHF. CDR3 coding DNA: TGCGCCAGCAGCTCGGGTGGGACGCCCGATTCACCCCTCCACTTT.

This clone was seen only a few times. This chain joins TRBV6-5 and TRBJ1-5; TRBD1 aligns across 7 bases. The CDR3 is made up of 13 amino acids. V trimming: 6 bases; J trimming: 4 bases; junction bases outside the gene matches: 3. CDR1 and CDR2 from the germline V gene are MNHEY and SVGAGI. The CDR3 here is CASSRDSNQPQHF. CDR3 sequence (DNA): TGTGCCAGCAGCCGGGACAGTAATCAGCCCCAGCATTTT.

The gene calls are TRBV14 and TRBJ2-7, with D tentatively TRBD1 or TRBD2 (5 bases each). V lost 2 bases to trimming and J lost 2 bases, with 7 bases between them. Germline lookup yields CDR1 SGHDN and CDR2 FVKESK. The CDR3 extends over 13 amino acids. CDR3 sequence reads: CASSQRGAYEQYF. The CDR3 DNA reads as TGTGCCAGCAGCCAAAGGGGAGCCTACGAGCAGTACTTC.

This rearrangement joins TRBV5-4 to TRBJ1-3; D ambiguous. The V gene's germline CDR1 is SGHNT and CDR2 YYREEE (reference sequence). CDR3 length: 15 residues. V shed 4 bases and J shed 2 bases, with 13 bases lying between them. The CDR3 region is CASSPSTGPGNTIYF. The CDR3 region has the DNA TGTGCCAGCAGCCCCTCCACTGGGCCTGGAAACACCATATATTTT.

The chain links TRBV28 to TRBJ1-5; possible D gene TRBD1, 6 bases. Germline V gives CDR1 MDHEN, CDR2 SYDVKM. V was clipped by 1 base and J by 5 bases, with 9 bases between them. The CDR3 has 14 residues. This CDR3 is CASSLYRVDQPQHF. CDR3 sequence (DNA): TGTGCCAGCAGTTTATACAGGGTCGATCAGCCCCAGCATTTT.

The rearrangement links TRBV6-5 to TRBJ1-2; TRBD1 agrees at 7 bases. CDR1 is MNHEY and CDR2 is SVGAGI in the germline V gene. The J segment lost 4 bases and the V segment lost 6 bases, leaving 5 bases of the junction unmatched. CDR3 size: 13 residues. The CDR3 sequence: CASSRDRVYGYTF. CDR3 in DNA: TGTGCCAGCAGCCGCGACAGGGTCTATGGCTACACCTTC.

The chain combines TRBV19 with TRBJ2-3, with TRBD2 identical over 10 bases. The CDR3 length is 15 residues. Germline CDR1 and CDR2: LNHDA and SQIVND (reference sequence). The junction had 8 bases not matched to a gene; V was cut back by 7 bases and J by 4 bases. The CDR3 loop is CASKLGTSESDTQYF. As DNA, the CDR3 is TGTGCCAGTAAGCTGGGGACTAGCGAGTCAGATACGCAGTATTTT.

This clone was detected a few times. Additional DNA sequences in this sample encode the identical CDR3. This chain joins TRBV30 and TRBJ1-1; D unclear. This CDR3 is 14 amino acids long. Germline CDR1 reads GTSNPN; CDR2 reads SVGIG (reference sequence). Trimming shortened V by 3 bases and J by 0 bases, and 11 bases separated the two germline ends. CDR3 nucleotide sequence: TGTGCCTGGAGGGGCGGACGGTTGAACACTGAAGCTTTCTTT. It encodes CAWRGGRLNTEAFF.

CDR3 bases: TGTGCCAGTGCGAAGGCGGGGGGGGTTAGCACAGATACGCAGTATTTT. This codes for CASAKAGGVSTDTQYF. The rearrangement links TRBV19 to TRBJ2-3; TRBD2 matches 9 bases. With V trimmed by 8 bases and J by 0 bases, 9 bases remained unmatched. The CDR3 runs 16 residues. Germline V CDR1 and CDR2: LNHDA, SQIVND (reference sequence).

The V call is TRBV9, the J call TRBJ1-1, with TRBD1 matching over 8 bases. This CDR3 comprises 13 residues. V trimming: 2 bases; J trimming: 4 bases; junction bases outside the gene matches: 1. The germline V gene encodes CDR1 SGDLS and CDR2 YYNGEE. Here the CDR3 DNA reads TGTGCCAGCAGCGTCGGGACAGGCACTGAAGCTTTCTTT. Protein sequence: CASSVGTGTEAFF.

This clone was detected a few times. V is TRBV6-1 and J is TRBJ2-7; TRBD2 matches at 15 bases. CDR3 length: 20 amino acids. Trimming took 3 bases from V and 4 from J; bases not matched to a gene: 16. Germline V lookup: CDR1 MNHNS, CDR2 SASEGT. Here the CDR3 reads CASSERFAGTSGRSGYEQYF. The CDR3 coding sequence is TGTGCCAGCAGTGAGAGGTTTGCCGGGACTAGCGGGAGGAGTGGGTACGAGCAGTACTTC.

The chain is built from TRBV18 and TRBJ2-5; the D gene is possibly TRBD1 (6 bases). This CDR3 has 16 residues. The germline gives CDR1 KGHSH, CDR2 LQKENI. V lost 4 bases to trimming and J lost 4 bases, with 19 bases between them. DNA of the CDR3: TGTGCCAGCTCACTAGCCGCAGGGGTACGGGGAGAGACCCAGTACTTC. Protein: CASSLAAGVRGETQYF.

This rearrangement joins TRBV15 to TRBJ2-7, with D unresolved. The germline CDR1 and CDR2 sequences are LNHNV and YYDKDF (reference sequence). The V end was cut by 0 bases, the J end by 6 bases, with 9 bases between. The CDR3 consists of 13 residues. This CDR3 reads CATSRDRVGEQYF. The CDR3 DNA follows: TGTGCCACCAGCAGAGATAGGGTTGGCGAGCAGTACTTC.

The table lists this clone with a few counts. The chain links TRBV18 to TRBJ1-1; the D is unclear. CDR3 length: 13 amino acids. The V gene lost 6 bases and the J gene lost 3 bases, with 11 bases spanning the gap. The germline gives CDR1 KGHSH, CDR2 LQKENI. The CDR3 here is CASSVNKDTEAFF. The CDR3 region has the DNA TGTGCCAGCTCTGTAAACAAAGACACTGAAGCTTTCTTT.

This chain uses TRBV18 with TRBJ2-5; 7 nucleotides line up with TRBD1. CDR3 size: 13 residues. Germline loops: CDR1 KGHSH, CDR2 LQKENI. The junction had 1 base not matched to a gene; V was cut back by 4 bases and J by 2 bases. This chain's CDR3 is CASSRGQQETQYF. The DNA for the CDR3 is TGTGCCAGCTCACGGGGACAGCAAGAGACCCAGTACTTC.

The rearrangement links TRBV28 to TRBJ1-4; the D gene is possibly TRBD1 (5 bases). Germline CDR1 reads MDHEN; CDR2 reads SYDVKM. V lost 6 bases and J 3 bases, leaving 14 bases between the germline ends. The CDR3 extends over 15 amino acids. The CDR3 sequence is CASSRPKGPNEKLFF. The CDR3 bases are TGTGCCAGCAGCCGTCCAAAGGGGCCTAATGAAAAACTGTTTTTT.

A few counts support this clone. Different DNA sequences within this sample yield the same CDR3. This chain connects TRBV18 to TRBJ2-7; D gene uncertain. The CDR3 is made up of 13 amino acids. V lost 3 bases, J lost 1 base, and 7 bases lay in between. Germline V lookup: CDR1 KGHSH, CDR2 LQKENI. CDR3 in DNA: TGTGCCAGCTCACCGAGTCGATCCTACGAGCAGTACTTC. This codes for CASSPSRSYEQYF.

V and J are TRBV6-1 and TRBJ2-7; no firm D call. With 8 bases removed from V and 3 bases from J, the gap between germline ends came to 11 bases. The CDR3 length is 12 residues. Germline lookup yields CDR1 MNHNS and CDR2 SASEGT. CDR3 protein: CASERTGYEQYF. The CDR3 DNA is TGTGCCAGCGAAAGGACCGGCTACGAGCAGTACTTC.

This clone was detected once. The chain employs TRBV5-4 and TRBJ1-1, with D tentatively TRBD1 (6 bases). The germline V gene has CDR1 SGHNT and CDR2 YYREEE (reference sequence). The CDR3 consists of 15 residues. Trimming pared 4 bases from V and 0 bases from J, leaving 13 bases between. DNA of the CDR3: TGTGCCAGCAGCCCGGGGGGCCTCATGAACACTGAAGCTTTCTTT. Protein sequence: CASSPGGLMNTEAFF.